This TCR beta chain was found in a study of human T cells and chemical hapten exposure. The study, taken as a whole, reports: High-frequency TCRs, those above 1 in 1000, stayed the same after DPC sensitization.

This clonotype was picked up a small number of times. What it binds is unknown. Trimming cost V 5 bases and J 3 bases; bases outside gene matches: 9. Germline loops: CDR1 MNHEY, CDR2 SVGEGT. This CDR3 comprises 15 residues. Extraction of total RNA was performed on unfractionated whole blood. Methods used by the authors: Samples held a median of around 96,000 TCRs, range 23,224–690,600. TCRdb called the 5' RACE reads again in MiXCR, with one record for every CDR3 protein. TCRdb, not the original authors, processed these V and J calls. The table lists tens of thousands of distinct CDR3 sequences, about 15% of them singletons.

This clonotype originated in a female donor in good health. This chain connects TRBV6-2 or TRBV6-3 to TRBJ1-1, with 7 positions matching TRBD1. CDR3 nucleotide sequence: TGTGCCAGCAGTGATGCAGGGGGGCCGGACACTGAAGCTTTCTTT. Translation gives CASSDAGGPDTEAFF.